The 21 T cell receptor beta chains in this list originate from one sample, sequenced in a study of Graves' ophthalmopathy and Graves' hyperthyroidism. Using RNA transcripts, the TCR beta CDR3 regions were amplified. An opening RT-PCR round employed HTBI primers and preceded a second-round multiplex PCR. TCRdb recomputed calls from the multiplex PCR reads with MiXCR, one row per CDR3 protein. The data show 400,000 to 450,000 distinct CDR3 sequences, 21% seen once. Sequenced material: peripheral blood. The receptor source for this set is a woman between 18 and 30 years old with stable Graves' hyperthyroidism.

This clonotype was counted ten times or more. The V gene is TRBV7-2, the J gene TRBJ2-7, with D possibly being TRBD2 (5 bases). V was pared by 3 bases and J by 4 bases, with 16 bases between. The germline gives CDR1 SGHTA, CDR2 FQGNSA. This CDR3 is built from 15 residues. The CDR3 DNA is TGTGCCAGCAGCTTGAAGGCGGGCTCGGGGTACGAGCAGTACTTC. Its translation: CASSLKAGSGYEQYF.

This clonotype showed up many times. This chain links TRBV6-5 with TRBJ2-4; D is perhaps TRBD2 (5 bases). Looked up from germline, CDR1 is MNHEY and CDR2 is SVGAGI. The V end lost 3 bases, the J end lost 2 bases, and 14 bases lay between the germline ends. This CDR3 contains 16 residues. CDR3 region: CASSYHPSGSKNIQYF. The CDR3 region has the DNA TGTGCCAGCAGTTATCACCCCAGCGGCTCCAAAAACATTCAGTACTTC.

As concerns this clonotype: A junction boundary mismatches the germline segment, possibly from a read error. This rearrangement joins TRBV12-3 or TRBV12-4 to TRBJ2-7, with a possible D match to TRBD2 (5 bases). This CDR3 region has 13 residues. CDR3 in amino acids: CAIRRVLSYDQYF. The CDR3 bases are TGTGCCATCAGGCGGGTCTTGTCCTACGATCAGTACTTC.

This clonotype was observed many times. This chain links TRBV19 with TRBJ1-1; D may be TRBD1 (5 bases). V lost 2 bases, J lost 4 bases, and 8 bases lay in between. CDR3 size: 13 residues. Germline values: CDR1 LNHDA, CDR2 SQIVND (reference sequence). The CDR3 region has the DNA TGTGCCAGTAGTATAAGGACAACCACTGAAGCTTTCTTT. This encodes CASSIRTTTEAFF.

This clonotype appeared many times. This chain connects TRBV12-3 or TRBV12-4 to TRBJ2-2, with D possibly matching TRBD2 (5 bases). Trimming took off 6 bases at V and 7 bases at J, with 12 bases between the two ends. The CDR3 sequence is 13 residues long. The CDR3 DNA sequence: TGTGCCAGCAGCCCTGGGAGTTTCGGGGAGCTGTTTTTT. Translating it yields CASSPGSFGELFF.

This clonotype was recorded many times. The V and J genes are TRBV12-3 or TRBV12-4 and TRBJ2-7; 8 bases are shared with TRBD2. The trim removed 3 bases at V and 3 bases at J, leaving 7 bases unmatched. The CDR3 is 15 residues long. CDR3 DNA: TGTGCCAGCAGTTTTCGGCTAGCGGGTAACTACGAGCAGTACTTC. Encoded protein: CASSFRLAGNYEQYF.

This clonotype was counted only a few times. This chain joins TRBV11-2 and TRBJ1-5, with a tentative D call TRBD1 (5 bases). V dropped 5 bases and J dropped 0 bases, with 14 bases sitting between them. This CDR3 has 16 residues. CDR1 and CDR2 from the germline V gene are SGHAT and FQNNGV. The CDR3, as DNA: TGTGCCAGCAGCCGTTTTGGGGGGGTTAGCAATCAGCCCCAGCATTTT. Amino acids: CASSRFGGVSNQPQHF.

This clonotype came up many times. CDR3 sequence (DNA): TGTGCCAGCAGTGAACTGGGGGCTGACCGAGCTTTCTTT. Translation gives CASSELGADRAFF. The genes are TRBV6-1 and TRBJ1-1; D perhaps matches TRBD1 (6 bases). Trimming cost V 2 bases and J 10 bases, with 14 bases left between them. CDR1 MNHNS and CDR2 SASEGT come from the germline V gene. The CDR3 sequence is 13 residues long.

This clonotype has ten or more counts. The chain has TRBV20-1 and TRBJ2-5; D unclear. The CDR3 extends over 14 amino acids. Trimming cost V 4 bases and J 7 bases, with 19 bases left between them. Germline CDR1 DFQATT, CDR2 SNEGSKA (reference sequence). The CDR3 nucleotides are TGCAGTGCTATCTTTGAGCTAAGGATGGGGACCCAGTACTTC. This translates into CSAIFELRMGTQYF.

In its sample, this clonotype was seen many times. The gene calls are TRBV6-5 and TRBJ2-2; D gene ambiguous. This CDR3 is 15 amino acids long. The germline V and J ends were trimmed by 6 bases and 8 bases, with 19 bases remaining between them. Germline CDR1 is MNHEY and CDR2 is SVGAGI. CDR3 amino acids: CASSVDGPRTGELFF. The DNA of the CDR3 is TGTGCCAGCAGCGTCGACGGACCCCGAACGGGGGAGCTGTTTTTT.

Many counts were recorded for this clonotype. V gene TRBV5-1 combines with J gene TRBJ2-2; D gene unclear. The V end lost 0 bases, the J end lost 7 bases, and 7 bases lay between the germline ends. The CDR3 runs to 13 residues. Germline V CDR1 and CDR2: SGHRS, YFSETQ. The CDR3: CASSLVVDGELFF. The CDR3 coding sequence is TGCGCCAGCAGCTTGGTCGTGGACGGGGAGCTGTTTTTT.

This clonotype was counted at least ten times. The J gene is TRBJ2-5, the V gene TRBV20-1; 9 bases fit TRBD1. CDR1 and CDR2 from the germline V gene are DFQATT and SNEGSKA (reference sequence). V was pared by 5 bases and J by 4 bases, with 5 bases of the junction left unmatched. The CDR3 spans 13 residues. The CDR3 spells CSARTGVGETQYF. DNA of the CDR3: TGCAGTGCTCGGACAGGGGTGGGAGAGACCCAGTACTTC.

This clonotype was counted a few times. V and J are TRBV10-3 and TRBJ1-2; 9 bases agree with TRBD1. The CDR3 sequence is 16 residues long. Germline-derived CDR1 and CDR2 are ENHRY and SYGVKD. V gave up 8 bases and J gave up 3 bases; unmatched junction bases: 13. CDR3 nucleotide sequence: TGTGCCATCTACGGGACAGGGCCGAACGGGGACTATGGCTACACCTTC. This translates into CAIYGTGPNGDYGYTF.

A remark on this clonotype: A read error may be the cause here, since a much bigger clone is one base away. The chain uses TRBV12-3 or TRBV12-4 and TRBJ1-2; D not resolved. The CDR3 covers 14 residues. CDR3 DNA: TGTGCCAGCAGTTTAAGAGGGTCTAGCTATGGCTACAGCTTC. Protein product: CASSLRGSSYGYSF.

This clonotype was seen ten or more times. This chain uses TRBV2 with TRBJ2-7, with TRBD1 identical over 11 bases. CDR1 is SNHLY, CDR2 FYNNEI, per germline. This CDR3 comprises 14 residues. The junction had 4 bases not matched to a gene; V was cut back by 7 bases and J by 2 bases. The DNA of the CDR3 is TGTGCCAGCATGACGGACAGGGGGCCCTACGAGCAGTACTTC. It yields the protein CASMTDRGPYEQYF.

This chain connects TRBV3-1 to TRBJ2-3; D remains unclear. This CDR3 comprises 15 residues. Germline values: CDR1 LGHDT, CDR2 YNNKEL (reference sequence). The V end lost 2 bases, the J end lost 0 bases, and 9 bases lay between the germline ends. CDR3 sequence (DNA): TGTGCCAGCAGCCAATCAACTTATAGCACAGATACGCAGTATTTT. This translates into CASSQSTYSTDTQYF.

This clonotype was observed many times. This chain joins TRBV4-1 and TRBJ1-1; D is unresolved. V dropped 4 bases and J dropped 6 bases, with 12 bases sitting between them. Per germline, CDR1 MGHRA and CDR2 YSYEKL. The length of the CDR3 is 13 residues. The CDR3 nucleotides are TGCGCCAGCAGCCTAAGAGGGTTAGCTGAAGCTTTCTTT. Translated, it gives CASSLRGLAEAFF.

In this sample, this clonotype turned up many times. J is TRBJ2-7 and V is TRBV20-1; 9 bases are a match to TRBD2. Germline V CDR1 and CDR2: DFQATT, SNEGSKA (reference sequence). The CDR3 length is 15 residues. The V gene end was trimmed by 0 bases and the J gene end by 3 bases; junction bases not matched to a gene: 6. The CDR3 region is CSARDRREGSYEQYF. CDR3 sequence (DNA): TGCAGTGCTAGAGATAGGCGGGAGGGGAGCTACGAGCAGTACTTC.

Regarding this clonotype: The junction departs from germline at one end; a sequencing error may be responsible. J is TRBJ1-1 and V is TRBV12-3 or TRBV12-4, with a weak D call TRBD1 (5 bases). The CDR3 has 16 residues. The CDR3 nucleotides read TGTGCCAGCAGGGGACCGGGGCCCTGGATGAACACTGATGCTTTCTTT. Residues: CASRGPGPWMNTDAFF.

This clonotype was detected many times. The rearrangement uses TRBV28 and TRBJ2-2; D not certain. CDR3 length: 15 amino acids. Trimming stripped 5 bases from V and 5 bases from J, with 15 bases between. Germline V gene lookup returns CDR1 MDHEN and CDR2 SYDVKM. CDR3 residues: CASSLDNRRTGELFF. CDR3 nucleotide sequence: TGTGCCAGCAGTCTCGACAATCGGCGGACCGGGGAGCTGTTTTTT.

This clonotype was seen once. The rearrangement joins TRBV19 to TRBJ1-2; 7 nucleotides match TRBD1. Germline loops: CDR1 LNHDA, CDR2 SQIVND (reference sequence). The CDR3 has 17 residues. Losses at the gene ends were 6 bases for V and 4 bases for J; bases not matched to a gene: 17. CDR3 nucleotide sequence: TGTGCCAGTAGGCACCCACTCCGGGACAGCCAAACCTATGGCTACACCTTC. Its protein product is CASRHPLRDSQTYGYTF.